This TCR beta chain was documented in a study of memory CD4+ T cells and cytomegalovirus serostatus. The wider study: Of the healthy Belgian adults, several were CMV seropositive and 20 to 30 seronegative. General study findings and limits: About 40% of the roughly 150 known CMV-associated TCRbeta sequences appeared in CD4+ memory. Median bootstrapped AUC for CMV status was around 0.95 originally, less than 0.93 US-trained.

Details on this clone: Its antigen is unknown.

The sort gate was single viable CD3+CD4+CD8-CD45RO+ cells for memory CD4+ T cells. Serum IgG to CMV pp150, pp28, p38 and p52 defined serostatus. This table comes from immunoSEQ multiplex PCR, and its TCRdb copy is limited to in-frame clones, with some not included. The table shows over 35,000 clones, with 60% to 80% occurring only once. This CDR3 comprises 15 residues. Germline-derived CDR1 and CDR2 are SNHLY and FYNNEI. Trimming pared 6 bases from V and 0 bases from J, leaving 14 bases between. This rearrangement joins TRBV2 to TRBJ1-1, with a possible D match to TRBD1 (5 bases). The source material was memory CD4+ T cells from blood. The source of this sequence is an adult in good health and CMV-seronegative. DNA for the CDR3: TGTGCCAGCAGGAGGGAGTCAGGGCTGAACACTGAAGCTTTCTTT. Protein: CASRRESGLNTEAFF.